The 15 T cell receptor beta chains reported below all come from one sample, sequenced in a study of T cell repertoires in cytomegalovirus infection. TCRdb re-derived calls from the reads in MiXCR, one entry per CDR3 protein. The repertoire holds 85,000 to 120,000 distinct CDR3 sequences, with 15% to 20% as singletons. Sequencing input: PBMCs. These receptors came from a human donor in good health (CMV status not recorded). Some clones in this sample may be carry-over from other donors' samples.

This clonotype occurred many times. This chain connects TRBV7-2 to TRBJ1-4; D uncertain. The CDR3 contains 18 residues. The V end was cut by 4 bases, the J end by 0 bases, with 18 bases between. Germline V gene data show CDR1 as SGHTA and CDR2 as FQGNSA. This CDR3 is CASSSAPTRTTTNEKLFF. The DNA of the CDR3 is TGTGCCAGCAGCTCAGCTCCCACACGGACGACAACTAATGAAAAACTGTTTTTT.

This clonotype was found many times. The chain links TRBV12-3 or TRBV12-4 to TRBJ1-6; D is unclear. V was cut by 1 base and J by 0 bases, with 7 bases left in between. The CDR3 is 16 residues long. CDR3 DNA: TGTGCCAGCAGTTTAGGCCAGCCCTCCTATAATTCACCCCTCCACTTT. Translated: CASSLGQPSYNSPLHF.

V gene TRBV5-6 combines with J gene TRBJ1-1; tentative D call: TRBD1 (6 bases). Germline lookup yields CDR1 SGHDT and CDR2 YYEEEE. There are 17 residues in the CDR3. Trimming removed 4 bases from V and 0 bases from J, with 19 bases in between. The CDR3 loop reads CASSPVGGSTMNTEAFF. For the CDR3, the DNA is TGTGCCAGCAGCCCGGTAGGGGGGTCGACTATGAACACTGAAGCTTTCTTT.

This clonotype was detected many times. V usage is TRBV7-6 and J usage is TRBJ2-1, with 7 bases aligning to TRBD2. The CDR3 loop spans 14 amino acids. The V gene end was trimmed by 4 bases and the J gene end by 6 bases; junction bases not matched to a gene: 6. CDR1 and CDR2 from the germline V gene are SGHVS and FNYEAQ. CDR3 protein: CASSYSGGRNEQFF. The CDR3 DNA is TGTGCCAGCAGCTACTCGGGAGGCCGCAATGAGCAGTTCTTC.

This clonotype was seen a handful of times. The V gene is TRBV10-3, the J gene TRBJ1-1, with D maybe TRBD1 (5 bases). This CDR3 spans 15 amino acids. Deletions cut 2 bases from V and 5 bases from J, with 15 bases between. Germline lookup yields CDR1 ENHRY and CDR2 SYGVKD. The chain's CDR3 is CAISELVGGGTEAFF. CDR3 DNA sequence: TGTGCCATCAGTGAGCTTGTGGGGGGTGGTACTGAAGCTTTCTTT.

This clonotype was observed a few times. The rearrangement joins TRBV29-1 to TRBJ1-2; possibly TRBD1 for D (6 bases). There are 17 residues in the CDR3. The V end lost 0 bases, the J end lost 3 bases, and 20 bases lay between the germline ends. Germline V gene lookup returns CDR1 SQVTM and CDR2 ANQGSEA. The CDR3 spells CSVEDQRRRAGDYGYTF. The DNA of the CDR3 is TGCAGCGTTGAAGATCAGCGGCGACGGGCAGGGGACTATGGCTACACCTTC. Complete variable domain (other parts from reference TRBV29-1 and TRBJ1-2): SAVISQKPSRDICQRGTSLTIQCQVDSQVTMMFWYRQQPGQSLTLIATANQGSEATYESGFVIDKFPISRPNLTFSTLTVSNMSPEDSSIYLCSVEDQRRRAGDYGYTFGSGTRLTVV.

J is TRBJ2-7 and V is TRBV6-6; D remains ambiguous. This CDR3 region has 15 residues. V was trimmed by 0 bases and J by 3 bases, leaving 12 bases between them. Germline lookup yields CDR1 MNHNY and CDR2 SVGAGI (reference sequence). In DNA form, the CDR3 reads TGTGCCAGCAGTTACTCGACCTCCGCAGGCTACGAGCAGTACTTC. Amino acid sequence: CASSYSTSAGYEQYF.

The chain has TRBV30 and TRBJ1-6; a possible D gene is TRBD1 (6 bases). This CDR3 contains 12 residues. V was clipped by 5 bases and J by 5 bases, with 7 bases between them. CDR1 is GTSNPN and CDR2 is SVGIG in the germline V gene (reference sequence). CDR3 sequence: CAWGQNNSPLHF. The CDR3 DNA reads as TGTGCCTGGGGACAGAATAATTCACCCCTCCACTTT.

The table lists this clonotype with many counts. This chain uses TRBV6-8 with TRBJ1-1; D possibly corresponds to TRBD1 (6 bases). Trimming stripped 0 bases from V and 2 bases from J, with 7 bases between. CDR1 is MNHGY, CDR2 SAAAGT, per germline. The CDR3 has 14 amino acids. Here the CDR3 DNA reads TGTGCCAGCAGTTACTCGGGACATAACACTGAAGCTTTCTTT. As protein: CASSYSGHNTEAFF.

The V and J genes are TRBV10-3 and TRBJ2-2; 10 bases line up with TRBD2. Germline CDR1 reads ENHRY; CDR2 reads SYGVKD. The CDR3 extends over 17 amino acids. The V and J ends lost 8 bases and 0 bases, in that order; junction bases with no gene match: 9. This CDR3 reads CAIPGPSGGPNTGELFF. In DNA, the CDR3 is TGTGCCATCCCGGGTCCTAGCGGGGGCCCGAACACCGGGGAGCTGTTTTTT.

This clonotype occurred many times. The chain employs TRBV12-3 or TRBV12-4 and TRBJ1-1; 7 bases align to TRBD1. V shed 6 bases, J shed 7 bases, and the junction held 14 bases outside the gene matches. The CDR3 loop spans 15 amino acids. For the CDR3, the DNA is TGTGCCAGCAGCTCACAGGGGCCCGCCTACAGTGAAGCTTTCTTT. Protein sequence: CASSSQGPAYSEAFF.

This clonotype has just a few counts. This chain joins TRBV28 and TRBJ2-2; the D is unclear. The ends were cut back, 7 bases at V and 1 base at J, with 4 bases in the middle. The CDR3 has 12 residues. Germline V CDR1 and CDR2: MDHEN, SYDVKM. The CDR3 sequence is CASIENTGELFF. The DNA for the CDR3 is TGTGCCAGCATCGAGAACACCGGGGAGCTGTTTTTT.

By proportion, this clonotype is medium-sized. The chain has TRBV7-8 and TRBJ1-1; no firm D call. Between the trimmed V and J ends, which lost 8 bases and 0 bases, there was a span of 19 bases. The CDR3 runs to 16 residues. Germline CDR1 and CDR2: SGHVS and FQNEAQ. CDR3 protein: CASLPGFPHMNTEAFF. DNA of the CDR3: TGTGCCAGCCTCCCCGGATTCCCCCACATGAACACTGAAGCTTTCTTT.

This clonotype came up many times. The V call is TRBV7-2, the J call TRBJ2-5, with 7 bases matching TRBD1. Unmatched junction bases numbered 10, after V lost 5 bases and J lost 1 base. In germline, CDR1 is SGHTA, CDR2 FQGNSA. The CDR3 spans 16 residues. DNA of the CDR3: TGTGCCAGCAGCAAGGGGGCTCCAGGGGTCCAAGAGACCCAGTACTTC. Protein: CASSKGAPGVQETQYF.

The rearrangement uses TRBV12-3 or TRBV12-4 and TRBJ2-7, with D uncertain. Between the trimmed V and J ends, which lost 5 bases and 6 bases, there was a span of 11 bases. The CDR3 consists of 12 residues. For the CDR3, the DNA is TGTGCCAGCAGTGTAGGATATGGCGAGCAGTACTTC. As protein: CASSVGYGEQYF.